A single sample is the source of the 4 T cell receptor beta chains below, sequenced in a study of blood T cell repertoires in COVID-19 (dated by TCRdb to 2020 to 2022). The library was obtained by the immunoSEQ multiplex PCR assay. TCRdb's version of the immuneACCESS table is confined to in-frame rearrangements and falls short of the full clone set. An unresolved V gene accounts for under half of the shortfall where checked; the remainder is of unknown origin. Present in this sample are approximately 52,000 clones, 75% to 90% of which were seen just once. The top ten clonotypes cover 1.3% of the sample. The sample was peripheral blood. Receptor source: a man aged 60-69 years with acute or convalescent COVID-19.

The chain recombines TRBV27 with TRBJ2-1; 13 bases align to TRBD2. The CDR3 length is 20 residues. Germline lookup yields CDR1 MNHEY and CDR2 SMNVEV (reference sequence). V was clipped by 0 bases and J by 0 bases; unmatched bases: 8. The CDR3 nucleotides are TGTGCCAGCAGTTTATCCTCGGGACTAGCGGGGCCCAGCTCCTACAATGAGCAGTTCTTC. Translated, it gives CASSLSSGLAGPSSYNEQFF.

This sequence joins TRBV4-1 and TRBJ2-3; the match to TRBD1 covers 12 bases. The V and J ends lost 5 bases and 4 bases, in that order; junction bases with no gene match: 7. The CDR3 consists of 16 residues. Germline lookup yields CDR1 MGHRA and CDR2 YSYEKL. CDR3 sequence (DNA): TGCGCCAGCAGCTTGACCGGGACAGGGGGCGCAGATACGCAGTATTTT. Translated: CASSLTGTGGADTQYF.

The V gene is TRBV5-1, the J gene TRBJ2-5; 8 nucleotides line up with TRBD2. Trimming took 5 bases from V and 2 from J; bases not matched to a gene: 5. The CDR3 is 14 residues long. CDR1 is SGHRS, CDR2 YFSETQ, per germline. CDR3 bases: TGCGCCAGCAGAGCCGGGACTAGACAAGAGACCCAGTACTTC. Translation gives CASRAGTRQETQYF.

V usage is TRBV5-4 and J usage is TRBJ2-7; 7 positions match TRBD2. The junction had 6 bases not matched to a gene; V was cut back by 6 bases and J by 3 bases. Germline V CDR1 and CDR2: SGHNT, YYREEE (reference sequence). The CDR3 contains 13 residues. The CDR3 coding sequence is TGTGCCAGCAAGTTAGCGGGCGTCTACGAGCAGTACTTC. This sequence encodes CASKLAGVYEQYF.